The 5 T cell receptor beta chains in this list originate from one sample, sequenced in a study of identical twins. TCRdb re-derived calls from the 5' RACE reads in MiXCR, one entry per CDR3 protein. The data hold 700,000 or so distinct CDR3 sequences, with 21% observed a single time. This sample was also put to use in a study of T cells expressing NK-cell markers.

Sequenced: PBMCs. The receptors stem from a woman younger than 35 in good health.

J is TRBJ2-1 and V is TRBV7-9; TRBD2 is a possible D gene (6 bases). V was cut by 0 bases and J by 10 bases, with 13 bases left in between. The germline V gene has CDR1 SEHNR and CDR2 FQNEAQ (reference sequence). The CDR3 spans 14 residues. The CDR3 sequence is CASSLAGGYEEQFF. In DNA form, the CDR3 reads TGTGCCAGCAGCTTAGCCGGGGGTTACGAGGAGCAGTTCTTC.

This clonotype was detected a few times. The V and J genes are TRBV6-1 and TRBJ1-1, with D maybe TRBD1 (6 bases). Germline V gene sequence: CDR1 MNHNS, CDR2 SASEGT. V was shortened by 9 bases and J by 1 base, with 12 bases between the two germline ends. There are 13 residues in the CDR3. The CDR3 is CASTDRQNTEAFF. The CDR3 DNA sequence: TGTGCCAGTACTGACAGGCAGAACACTGAAGCTTTCTTT.

The chain employs TRBV15 and TRBJ2-3; tentative D call: TRBD1 (6 bases). V was clipped by 0 bases and J by 3 bases, with 16 bases between them. Germline lookup yields CDR1 LNHNV and CDR2 YYDKDF (reference sequence). The CDR3 totals 17 residues. The CDR3: CATSRDRPGVGTDTQYF. The CDR3 DNA sequence: TGTGCCACCAGCAGAGATCGCCCAGGGGTTGGGACAGATACGCAGTATTTT.

The rearrangement uses TRBV12-3 or TRBV12-4 and TRBJ2-1; D is possibly TRBD1 (5 bases). The CDR3 has 14 amino acids. Between the trimmed V and J ends, which lost 5 bases and 4 bases, there was a span of 12 bases. This CDR3 reads CASSIGVFYNEQFF. The CDR3 coding sequence is TGTGCCAGCAGTATAGGGGTCTTTTACAATGAGCAGTTCTTC.

The V and J genes are TRBV12-3 or TRBV12-4 and TRBJ1-1; 9 bases line up with TRBD1. Losses at the gene ends were 2 bases for V and 5 bases for J; bases not matched to a gene: 9. CDR3 length: 16 amino acids. DNA for the CDR3: TGTGCCAGCAGTTTACCAACAGGGGGCGTTGAGACTGAAGCTTTCTTT. Its translation is CASSLPTGGVETEAFF.